The T cell receptor (beta chain) under discussion was sequenced for a study of blood T cells in healthy people across ages. The study's findings and limits: Measured against age, TCR beta diversity per million T cells decreased in a roughly linear manner. Greater diversity and more naive CD4+ cells were seen in long-lived donors than in aged donors.

The count of this clonotype is one. Its antigen is undetermined. This may arise from a read error, as a much more abundant clone is one base away. Per germline, CDR1 DFQATT and CDR2 SNEGSKA (reference sequence). The CDR3 is 16 residues long. Trimming removed 3 bases from V and 8 bases from J; junction bases left unmatched: 8. It was with a sample-barcoded 5' primer and a J-beta primer mix that a second PCR of roughly 6 to 12 cycles was run. Each sample yielded at least 2.5 million CDR3-containing paired-end reads. TCRdb reanalysed the 5' RACE reads using MiXCR and keeps one entry per CDR3 protein. The sample holds roughly 680,000 distinct CDR3 sequences, over 40% seen once.

This chain joins TRBV20-1 and TRBJ2-1; 15 bases align to TRBD2. This receptor was identified in an elderly woman in good health. The source material was blood. The CDR3 here is CSASAGLAGGTYEQFF. For the CDR3, the DNA is TGCAGTGCTAGCGCGGGACTAGCGGGGGGAACATATGAGCAGTTCTTC.